This T cell receptor (beta chain) emerged from a study of low-dose radiotherapy and immunotherapy resistance in tumors. First-strand cDNA relied on TRAV- and TRBV-specific primers spanning alpha and beta chains. With a V-primer adapter and a constant-region primer, TCRs were amplified for 20 to 25 PCR cycles. A single record per CDR3 protein comes from TCRdb applying MiXCR to the reads. Of tens of thousands of distinct CDR3 sequences in the sample, more than 7.5% were seen once. Time point: before trial treatment. In its sample, this clonotype was seen many times. This specimen consisted of PBMCs, obtained before treatment. This TCR was recovered from a male donor with prostate cancer.

CDR3 DNA sequence: TGCGCCAGCAGCTCTACAGGGGTTGGCACCGGGGAGCTGTTTTTT. Translation: CASSSTGVGTGELFF. This rearrangement joins TRBV5-1 to TRBJ2-2, with 7 nucleotides matching TRBD1. Germline-derived CDR1 and CDR2 are SGHRS and YFSETQ. The ends lost 3 bases at V and 4 bases at J; junction bases unmatched: 6. This CDR3 spans 15 amino acids.